This passage covers 27 T cell receptor beta chains from one sample sequenced in a study of cytomegalovirus exposure and HLA in healthy donors. Primers for the PCR totalled 60 Vbeta and 13 Jbeta. Method: immunoSEQ multiplex PCR; TCRdb's copy keeps in-frame clones and lacks some. The sample yields roughly 120,000 clones, roughly 74% seen once. The sequencing input was PBMCs. These receptors all come from a woman aged 25-40 years in good health and CMV-seronegative.

This clone was observed once. The chain has TRBV30 and TRBJ2-1; tentatively, D is TRBD1 (6 bases). The CDR3 runs to 13 residues. Deletions cut 2 bases from V and 9 bases from J, with 14 bases between. CDR1 and CDR2 from the germline V gene are GTSNPN and SVGIG (reference sequence). In DNA form, the CDR3 reads TGTGCCTGGAGTCCCCAGGGGTTGGGTGAGCAGTTCTTC. Amino acids: CAWSPQGLGEQFF. The full variable domain, in which reference TRBV30 and TRBJ2-1 provide the parts outside the CDR3, is SQTIHQWPATLVQPVGSPLSLECTVEGTSNPNLYWYRQAAGRGLQLLFYSVGIGQISSEVPQNLSASRPQDRQFILSSKKLLLSDSGFYLCAWSPQGLGEQFFGPGTRLTVL.

The genes are TRBV5-4 and TRBJ1-5; D not certain. Germline-derived CDR1 and CDR2 are SGHNT and YYREEE (reference sequence). CDR3 length equals 13 residues. V dropped 4 bases and J dropped 4 bases, with 9 bases sitting between them. The CDR3 DNA is TGTGCCAGCAGCCGGGAAGGGAATCAGCCCCAGCATTTT. Translated, it gives CASSREGNQPQHF.

The V call is TRBV5-6, the J call TRBJ1-3, with D possibly matching TRBD1 (5 bases). Trimming left V 2 bases short and J 0 bases short, with 6 bases between. CDR3 length: 14 residues. Per germline, CDR1 SGHDT and CDR2 YYEEEE. The CDR3 spells CASSLRGSGNTIYF. CDR3 coding DNA: TGTGCCAGCAGCTTAAGGGGCTCTGGAAACACCATATATTTT.

The chain recombines TRBV5-1 with TRBJ2-5; TRBD2 matches at 15 bases. The junction had 15 bases not matched to a gene; V was cut back by 3 bases and J by 3 bases. Germline-derived CDR1 and CDR2 are SGHRS and YFSETQ. CDR3 length equals 20 residues. CDR3 sequence reads: CASSSLPGLAGGVGKETQYF. CDR3 nucleotides: TGCGCCAGCAGCTCCCTACCGGGACTAGCGGGAGGCGTGGGGAAAGAGACCCAGTACTTC. Full variable domain (remainder filled in from reference TRBV5-1 and TRBJ2-5): KAGVTQTPRYLIKTRGQQVTLSCSPISGHRSVSWYQQTPGQGLQFLFEYFSETQRNKGNFPGRFSGRQFSNSRSEMNVSTLELGDSALYLCASSSLPGLAGGVGKETQYFGPGTRLLVL.

The V gene is TRBV11-3, the J gene TRBJ2-7, with D perhaps TRBD1 (6 bases). Germline CDR1 reads SGHNT; CDR2 reads YENEEA. The CDR3 contains 16 residues. The V and J ends lost 3 bases and 2 bases respectively, with 17 bases between them. CDR3 sequence (DNA): TGTGCCAGCAGCTTCACCGAAGGGCAGGGGACCTACGAGCAGTACTTC. Translating it yields CASSFTEGQGTYEQYF.

The genes are TRBV5-1 and TRBJ1-2; unclear D gene. The CDR3 runs to 13 residues. V was clipped by 0 bases and J by 10 bases, with 13 bases between them. Germline loops: CDR1 SGHRS, CDR2 YFSETQ. The CDR3: CASSLGPGRVYTF. For the CDR3, the DNA is TGCGCCAGCAGCTTGGGGCCGGGTCGAGTCTACACCTTC.

V is TRBV27 and J is TRBJ2-1; TRBD2 agrees at 14 bases. CDR1 and CDR2 from the germline V gene are MNHEY and SMNVEV (reference sequence). Trimming at V came to 5 bases and at J to 2 bases, leaving 5 bases not matched to a gene. CDR3 length: 17 residues. CDR3 sequence (DNA): TGTGCCAGCAGTCCCGGACTAGCGGGAGGTACCTACAATGAGCAGTTCTTC. Translating it yields CASSPGLAGGTYNEQFF.

V gene TRBV7-2 combines with J gene TRBJ1-2; D unresolved. V was trimmed by 6 bases and J by 6 bases, leaving 14 bases between them. CDR3 length equals 13 residues. Germline assignment: CDR1 SGHTA and CDR2 FQGNSA. CDR3 DNA sequence: TGTGCCAGCAGGGGCGAAGGGCGGGATGGCTACACCTTC. This codes for CASRGEGRDGYTF.

The chain is built from TRBV5-1 and TRBJ1-4; 7 nucleotides line up with TRBD1. The germline gives CDR1 SGHRS, CDR2 YFSETQ. Losses at the gene ends were 4 bases for V and 0 bases for J; bases not matched to a gene: 3. CDR3 length: 15 amino acids. The CDR3 coding sequence is TGCGCCAGCAGCCTAGGGACAGCAACTAATGAAAAACTGTTTTTT. Its translation is CASSLGTATNEKLFF.

Only a few counts were recorded for this clone. The chain employs TRBV18 and TRBJ2-1, with D perhaps matching TRBD1 (6 bases). CDR1 is KGHSH and CDR2 is LQKENI in the germline V gene. There are 14 residues in the CDR3. V was shortened by 4 bases and J by 4 bases, with 11 bases between the two germline ends. The CDR3 region is CASSLGRGYNEQFF. The CDR3 DNA follows: TGTGCCAGCTCACTCGGCAGGGGTTACAATGAGCAGTTCTTC.

The chain carries TRBV5-4 and TRBJ2-1, with 12 bases matching TRBD2. Germline CDR1 is SGHNT and CDR2 is YYREEE (reference sequence). CDR3 length: 16 amino acids. V lost 0 bases to trimming and J lost 6 bases; unmatched junction nucleotides: 4. CDR3 nucleotide sequence: TGTGCCAGCAGCTTGGGCGGGACTAGCGGGCGCAATGAGCAGTTCTTC. Protein sequence: CASSLGGTSGRNEQFF.

This chain joins TRBV6-1 and TRBJ2-7; no clear D. CDR1 is MNHNS and CDR2 is SASEGT in the germline V gene. CDR3 length equals 12 residues. The V end was cut by 6 bases, the J end by 0 bases, with 6 bases between. In DNA, the CDR3 is TGTGCCAGCAGCCTCGGCTCCTACGAGCAGTACTTC. Its protein is CASSLGSYEQYF.

The chain carries TRBV2 and TRBJ2-7, with D tentatively TRBD2 (6 bases). Germline loops: CDR1 SNHLY, CDR2 FYNNEI. The CDR3 contains 14 residues. With 7 bases removed from V and 1 base from J, the gap between germline ends came to 14 bases. The CDR3 region is CASKLMGGSYEQYF. In DNA, the CDR3 is TGTGCCAGCAAATTGATGGGGGGATCCTACGAGCAGTACTTC.

The rearrangement links TRBV2 to TRBJ2-2; D is uncertain. This CDR3 has 12 residues. Germline V gene data show CDR1 as SNHLY and CDR2 as FYNNEI. Trimming pared 6 bases from V and 5 bases from J, leaving 7 bases between. This chain's CDR3 is CASRRETGELFF. The CDR3 bases are TGTGCCAGCAGGCGAGAGACCGGGGAGCTGTTTTTT. The full variable domain, with the rest looked up from reference TRBV2 and TRBJ2-2, is EPEVTQTPSHQVTQMGQEVILRCVPISNHLYFYWYRQILGQKVEFLVSFYNNEISEKSEIFDDQFSVERPDGSNFTLKIRSTKLEDSAMYFCASRRETGELFFGEGSRLTVL.

The V gene is TRBV5-1, the J gene TRBJ1-1; D call uncertain. CDR3 length: 15 residues. Germline V gene lookup returns CDR1 SGHRS and CDR2 YFSETQ. V was pared by 0 bases and J by 1 base, with 10 bases between. In DNA form, the CDR3 reads TGCGCCAGCAGCTTGGTGGGAGGGCAGAACACTGAAGCTTTCTTT. Its protein is CASSLVGGQNTEAFF.

The rearrangement joins TRBV30 to TRBJ2-7, with TRBD1 matching over 9 bases. Per the germline V gene, CDR1 is GTSNPN and CDR2 is SVGIG (reference sequence). The CDR3 contains 16 residues. Losses at the gene ends were 3 bases for V and 1 base for J; bases not matched to a gene: 10. The CDR3 spells CAWSEGWDRASYEQYF. Here the CDR3 DNA reads TGTGCCTGGAGCGAAGGGTGGGACAGGGCTTCCTACGAGCAGTACTTC.

This clone was detected once. The CDR3 protein is CASSYSHNEKLFF. CDR3 sequence (DNA): TGTGCCAGCAGTTATTCCCATAATGAAAAACTGTTTTTT. V usage is TRBV6-5 and J usage is TRBJ1-4; D not resolved. V dropped 3 bases and J dropped 4 bases, with 6 bases sitting between them. Germline loops: CDR1 MNHEY, CDR2 SVGAGI. The CDR3 is made up of 13 amino acids.

The chain carries TRBV19 and TRBJ1-1; D may be TRBD1 (6 bases). Germline values: CDR1 LNHDA, CDR2 SQIVND (reference sequence). This CDR3 is 13 amino acids long. Trimming cost V 11 bases and J 5 bases, with 18 bases left between them. The CDR3: CASSPQGPTEAFF. Here the CDR3 DNA reads TGTGCCTCCTCTCCCCAGGGGCCGACTGAAGCTTTCTTT.

The chain employs TRBV6-1 and TRBJ2-7; 8 positions agree with TRBD1. Germline-derived CDR1 and CDR2 are MNHNS and SASEGT. The junction had 7 bases not matched to a gene; V was cut back by 1 base and J by 5 bases. This CDR3 comprises 15 residues. CDR3 amino acids: CASSEGQGASHEQYF. Here the CDR3 DNA reads TGTGCCAGCAGTGAAGGGCAGGGGGCAAGCCACGAGCAGTACTTC.

The rearrangement uses TRBV12-5 and TRBJ1-2; TRBD1 matches at 12 bases. Germline values: CDR1 LGHNT, CDR2 FRNRAP. This CDR3 is 14 amino acids long. V shed 5 bases, J shed 4 bases, and the junction held 2 bases outside the gene matches. CDR3 protein: CASGPGQGAYGYTF. CDR3 DNA: TGTGCTAGTGGTCCGGGACAGGGGGCCTATGGCTACACCTTC.

This rearrangement joins TRBV5-4 to TRBJ2-1, with 8 nucleotides matching TRBD2. The CDR3 sequence is 16 residues long. Trimming removed 0 bases from V and 3 bases from J; junction bases left unmatched: 5. In germline, CDR1 is SGHNT, CDR2 YYREEE (reference sequence). The CDR3 here is CASSLGSGGNYNEQFF. Written as DNA, the CDR3 is TGTGCCAGCAGCTTGGGAAGCGGGGGTAACTACAATGAGCAGTTCTTC.

The gene calls are TRBV27 and TRBJ2-7, with D hard to call. Germline V gene lookup returns CDR1 MNHEY and CDR2 SMNVEV (reference sequence). The CDR3 sequence is 13 residues long. The V gene lost 0 bases and the J gene lost 3 bases, with 6 bases spanning the gap. The CDR3 loop reads CASSLSFYYEQYF. The CDR3 region has the DNA TGTGCCAGCAGTTTATCGTTCTACTACGAGCAGTACTTC.

In this sample, this clone turned up a few times. This chain uses TRBV5-1 with TRBJ2-3; 8 bases match TRBD1. With 3 bases clipped from V and 2 bases from J, the junction kept 8 bases outside the gene matches. Germline lookup yields CDR1 SGHRS and CDR2 YFSETQ. There are 16 residues in the CDR3. This CDR3 reads CASSSRTGSYTDTQYF. The CDR3 bases are TGCGCCAGCAGCTCCCGGACAGGGAGTTACACAGATACGCAGTATTTT.

The chain couples TRBV10-2 to TRBJ2-7, with 11 bases fitting TRBD1. Germline V gene data show CDR1 as WSHSY and CDR2 as SAAADI. CDR3 length: 15 amino acids. The J segment lost 6 bases and the V segment lost 7 bases, leaving 11 bases of the junction unmatched. CDR3 sequence reads: CASKLSGTGGSEQYF. The CDR3 nucleotides read TGCGCCAGCAAATTATCCGGGACAGGGGGTTCCGAGCAGTACTTC.

V usage is TRBV6-1 and J usage is TRBJ1-1; TRBD1 might be the D (5 bases). V shed 11 bases and J shed 0 bases, with 10 bases lying between them. This CDR3 region has 12 residues. Germline loops: CDR1 MNHNS, CDR2 SASEGT. The CDR3 protein is CACTTVNTEAFF. The CDR3 nucleotides read TGTGCCTGTACGACAGTGAACACTGAAGCTTTCTTT.

The J gene is TRBJ2-7, the V gene TRBV6-1; 14 bases align to TRBD2. The length of the CDR3 is 18 residues. Trimming cost V 2 bases and J 3 bases; bases outside gene matches: 9. Germline CDR1 MNHNS, CDR2 SASEGT. The CDR3 bases are TGTGCCAGCAGTGAAATGACTAGCGGGAGGGCCAGAAACTACGAGCAGTACTTC. This translates into CASSEMTSGRARNYEQYF.

The rearrangement links TRBV5-1 to TRBJ1-3, with D hard to call. This CDR3 has 14 amino acids. V gave up 3 bases and J gave up 4 bases, with 11 bases separating them. Germline values: CDR1 SGHRS, CDR2 YFSETQ. The CDR3 protein is CASSSSLEGNTIYF. CDR3 sequence (DNA): TGCGCCAGCAGCTCGTCCCTCGAGGGAAACACCATATATTTT.